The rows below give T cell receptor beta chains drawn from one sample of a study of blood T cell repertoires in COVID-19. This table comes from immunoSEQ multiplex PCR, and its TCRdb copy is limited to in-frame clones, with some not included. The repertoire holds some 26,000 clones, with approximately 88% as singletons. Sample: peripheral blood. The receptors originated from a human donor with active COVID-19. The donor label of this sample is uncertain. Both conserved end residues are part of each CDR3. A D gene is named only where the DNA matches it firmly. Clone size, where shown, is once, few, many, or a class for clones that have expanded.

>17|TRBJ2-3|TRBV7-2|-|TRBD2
TGTGCCAGCAGCCCGACCCTAGCGGGGGGGGGCACAGATACGCAGTATTTT
CASSPTLAGGGTDTQYF
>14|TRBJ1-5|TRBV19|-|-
TGTGCCAGTAGTATGAGGATTAGCAATCAGCCCCAGCATTTT
CASSMRISNQPQHF
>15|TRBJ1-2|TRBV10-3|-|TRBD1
TGTGCCATCAGTCCCCGGGACAGTCTTAACTATGGCTACACCTTC
CAISPRDSLNYGYTF
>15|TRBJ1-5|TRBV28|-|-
TGTGCCAGCAGTTTGAGGAGTTTGGGCAATCAGCCCCAGCATTTT
CASSLRSLGNQPQHF
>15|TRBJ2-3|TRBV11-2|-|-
TGTGCCAGCAGACTGACGGCTAGCGGCACAGATACGCAGTATTTT
CASRLTASGTDTQYF
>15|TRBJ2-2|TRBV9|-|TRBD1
TGTGCCAGCAGCGTAGGGGACAGCACTACCGGGGAGCTGTTTTTT
CASSVGDSTTGELFF
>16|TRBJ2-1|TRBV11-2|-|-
TGTGCCAGCAGCTTTTCTTTTGGGCCTTCCTACAATGAGCAGTTCTTC
CASSFSFGPSYNEQFF
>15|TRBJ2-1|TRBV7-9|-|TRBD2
TGTGCCAGCAGCTTAAACCTAGCGGGAGTCAATGAGCAGTTCTTC
CASSLNLAGVNEQFF
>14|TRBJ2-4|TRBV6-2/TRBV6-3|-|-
TGTGCCAGCAGTCAAAACGGGGCCAAAAACATTCAGTACTTC
CASSQNGAKNIQYF
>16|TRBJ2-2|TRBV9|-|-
TGTGCCAGCAGCGTGGGGGCGAGAAGTGACACCGGGGAGCTGTTTTTT
CASSVGARSDTGELFF
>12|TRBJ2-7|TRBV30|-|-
TGTGCCTGGGGTACCACGGGGACAAAGGCGCACTTC
CAWGTTGTKAHF
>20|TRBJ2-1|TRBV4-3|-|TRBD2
TGCGCCAGCAGCCAAGTTGCCCCTACTAGCGGGAGTATGACCTACAATGAGCAGTTCTTC
CASSQVAPTSGSMTYNEQFF
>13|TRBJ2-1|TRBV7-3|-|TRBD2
TGTGCCAGCACCTCGGCGGGAGTTGGCGAGCAGTTCTTC
CASTSAGVGEQFF
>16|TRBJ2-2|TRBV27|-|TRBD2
TGTGCCAGCACCAGACTAGCGGGGAGTCGGACCGGGGAGCTGTTTTTT
CASTRLAGSRTGELFF
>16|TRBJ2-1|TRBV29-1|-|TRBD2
TGCAGCGTTGGGGGGACTAGCGGGAGGACCTACAATGAGCAGTTCTTC
CSVGGTSGRTYNEQFF
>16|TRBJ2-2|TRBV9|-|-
TGTGCCAGCAGCGTGGGACTTCGTACGAACACCGGGGAGCTGTTTTTT
CASSVGLRTNTGELFF
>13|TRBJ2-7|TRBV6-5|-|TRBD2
TGTGCCAGCAGCCAGCGGGGGTCCTACGAGCAGTACTTC
CASSQRGSYEQYF
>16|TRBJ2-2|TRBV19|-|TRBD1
TGTGCCAGTATCCCCAGGGGGCCGATGAACACCGGGGAGCTGTTTTTT
CASIPRGPMNTGELFF
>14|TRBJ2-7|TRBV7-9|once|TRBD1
TGTGCCAGCAGCTCGACAGGGGCCCCGGGTGAGCAGTACTTC
CASSSTGAPGEQYF
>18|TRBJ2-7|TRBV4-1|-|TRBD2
TGCGCCAGCAGCCAAGATTATCTCGGACTAGCGGGAGTCTACGAGCAGTACTTC
CASSQDYLGLAGVYEQYF
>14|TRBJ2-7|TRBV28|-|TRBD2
TGTGCCAGCAGCGACAATAGCGGGACCTACGAGCAGTACTTC
CASSDNSGTYEQYF
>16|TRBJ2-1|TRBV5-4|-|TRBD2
TGTGCCAGCAGAAACCAGGCGGGAGTGGGTTCGAATGAGCAGTTCTTC
CASRNQAGVGSNEQFF
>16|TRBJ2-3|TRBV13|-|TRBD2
TGTGCCAGCAGCTCCGGACTAGCGGGAAAGACAGATACGCAGTATTTT
CASSSGLAGKTDTQYF
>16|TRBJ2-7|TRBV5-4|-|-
TGTGCCAGCAGCTTGGTAAGGGTGAGTCACACTAGCGAGCAGTACTTC
CASSLVRVSHTSEQYF
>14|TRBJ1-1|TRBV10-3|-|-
TGTGCCATCAGTGAGTCTAACAGGGACACTGAAGCTTTCTTT
CAISESNRDTEAFF
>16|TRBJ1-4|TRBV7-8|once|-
TGTGCCAGCAGGGGCGGGACCCGTGCGACTAATGAAAAACTGTTTTTT
CASRGGTRATNEKLFF
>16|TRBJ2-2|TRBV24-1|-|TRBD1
TGTGCCACCAGTGAACCCAGGGGGTTTAACACCGGGGAGCTGTTTTTT
CATSEPRGFNTGELFF
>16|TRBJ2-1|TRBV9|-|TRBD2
TGTGCCAGCAGCGAATATAGCGGGAGCCTCTCCAATGAGCAGTTCTTC
CASSEYSGSLSNEQFF
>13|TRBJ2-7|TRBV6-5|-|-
TGTGCCAGCAGTTATAGGCAGGCCTACGAGCAGTACTTC
CASSYRQAYEQYF
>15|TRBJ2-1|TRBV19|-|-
TGTGCCAGTAATTTTATGGCAGGGTCCTACAATGAGCAGTTCTTC
CASNFMAGSYNEQFF
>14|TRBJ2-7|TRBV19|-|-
TGTGCCAGTAGTTTAACAGTGGGCTCCTACGAGCAGTACTTC
CASSLTVGSYEQYF
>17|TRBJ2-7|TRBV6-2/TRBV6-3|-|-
TGTGCCAGCAGTTATCTCTATCGGTCCCCTAGCGACTACGAGCAGTACTTC
CASSYLYRSPSDYEQYF
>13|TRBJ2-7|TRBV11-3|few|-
TGTGCCAGCAGCTCCCTAGCGCTACGGGAGCAGTACTTC
CASSSLALREQYF
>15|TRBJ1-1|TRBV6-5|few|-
TGTGCCAGCAGTACCCCCGCCCGGGTGAACACTGAAGCTTTCTTT
CASSTPARVNTEAFF
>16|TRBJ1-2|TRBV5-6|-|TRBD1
TGTGCCAGCAGCTTGGAACGCCGAACAGGGGTGGGCGGCTACACCTTC
CASSLERRTGVGGYTF
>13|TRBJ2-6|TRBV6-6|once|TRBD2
TGTGCCAGCCGGGGGGCTGGGGCCAACGTCCTGACTTTC
CASRGAGANVLTF
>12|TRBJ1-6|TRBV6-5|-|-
TGTGCCAGCAGACTAAGACAGACCCCCCTCCACTTT
CASRLRQTPLHF